This T cell receptor (beta chain) was identified in a study of blood T cell repertoires in COVID-19. Study as a whole: The United States, Italy and Spain were the sources of the acute and convalescent COVID-19 samples. Sources were T cells, B-cell-depleted T cells, or PBMCs; the material itself was cDNA or gDNA.

Authors' data handling: It was from reference gene primer amplification that nucleated cell counts were estimated. Clones were sequenced by immunoSEQ multiplex PCR, and TCRdb holds only the in-frame ones, with some missing. The V and J calls and clone size come from that table; D and trimming were worked out from the DNA. In the table there are 150,000 to 160,000 clones, around 85% of which are singletons. The J segment lost 2 bases and the V segment lost 5 bases, leaving 11 bases of the junction unmatched. The germline CDR1 and CDR2 sequences are SGHRS and YFSETQ. This CDR3 has 17 amino acids. This TCR derives from a woman aged 70-85 years with acute or convalescent COVID-19. The chain uses TRBV5-1 and TRBJ2-1, with 9 bases fitting TRBD1. The sequenced sample consisted of peripheral blood. The CDR3 region is CASRPGWGQGPYNEQFF. In DNA form, the CDR3 reads TGCGCCAGCAGGCCGGGGTGGGGACAGGGTCCCTACAATGAGCAGTTCTTC.